This entry describes one T cell receptor (beta chain). This sample stems from a study of OX40 agonist ivuxolimab in advanced cancers. About the study: Cohort: more than 75% men, mean age around 60, aged roughly 23 to 79.

Produced via immunoSEQ multiplex PCR; TCRdb's table is partial and in-frame only. In the table there are more than 85,000 clones, more than 80% of which are singletons. V was pared by 8 bases and J by 0 bases, with 7 bases of the junction left unmatched. Germline-derived CDR1 and CDR2 are WNHNN and SYGVQD (reference sequence). The CDR3 spans 15 residues. Sequencing used CD4+ or CD8+ T cells sorted from blood, obtained in a trial of the OX40 agonist ivuxolimab. The rearrangement links TRBV10-1 to TRBJ1-3; 7 bases line up with TRBD1. The TCR comes from an adult with an advanced solid tumor such as melanoma, head and neck, liver or kidney cancer. CDR3 region: CASEGQPDSGNTIYF. CDR3 nucleotides: TGCGCCAGCGAGGGACAGCCGGACTCTGGAAACACCATATATTTT.